Presented here are 9 T cell receptor beta chains from one specimen sequenced in a study of OX40 agonist ivuxolimab in advanced cancers. Profiling relied on immunoSEQ multiplex PCR, and the TCRdb table lists in-frame clones only, not all of them. In the table there are about 90,000 clones, 75% to 95% of which are singletons. The specimen was CD4+ or CD8+ T cells sorted from blood, collected in a trial of the OX40 agonist ivuxolimab. The receptors were sampled from an adult with an advanced solid tumor such as melanoma, head and neck, liver or kidney cancer.

The V call is TRBV15, the J call TRBJ1-5; 9 bases map to TRBD1. Per germline, CDR1 LNHNV and CDR2 YYDKDF (reference sequence). Trimming at V came to 5 bases and at J to 7 bases, leaving 9 bases not matched to a gene. This CDR3 is 15 amino acids long. CDR3 amino acids: CATSEQGAPSQPQHF. The CDR3 nucleotides are TGTGCCACCAGCGAACAGGGGGCCCCGAGCCAGCCCCAGCATTTT.

V usage is TRBV5-1 and J usage is TRBJ1-4, with D uncertain. CDR1 is SGHRS, CDR2 YFSETQ, per germline. V lost 0 bases, J lost 8 bases, and 11 bases lay in between. The length of the CDR3 is 14 residues. CDR3 sequence (DNA): TGCGCCAGCAGCTTGGACCTAGGTTCAGAAAAACTGTTTTTT. Translation gives CASSLDLGSEKLFF.

This clone was counted only a few times. The chain couples TRBV7-2 to TRBJ2-1; 12 bases fit TRBD2. The CDR3 covers 13 residues. Germline-derived CDR1 and CDR2 are SGHTA and FQGNSA. V trimming: 8 bases; J trimming: 5 bases; junction bases outside the gene matches: 1. The CDR3 DNA reads as TGTGCCAGCCGGACTAGCGGGAACAATGAGCAGTTCTTC. Its protein is CASRTSGNNEQFF.

The chain carries TRBV5-1 and TRBJ1-3, with a tentative D call TRBD1 (6 bases). Germline V CDR1 and CDR2: SGHRS, YFSETQ. The V and J ends lost 3 bases and 2 bases respectively, with 9 bases between them. The CDR3 spans 14 residues. The DNA for the CDR3 is TGCGCCAGCAGCTCCGGGACACCTGGAAACACCATATATTTT. Translation gives CASSSGTPGNTIYF.

This clone was detected only once. This chain connects TRBV19 to TRBJ1-4; D ambiguous. The V and J ends lost 5 bases and 4 bases respectively, with 14 bases between them. Germline-derived CDR1 and CDR2 are LNHDA and SQIVND (reference sequence). The CDR3 is 15 amino acids. CDR3 DNA sequence: TGTGCCAGTAGTCCCGTAGGCCGGTTTAATGAAAAACTGTTTTTT. It yields the protein CASSPVGRFNEKLFF. The full variable domain, its missing parts supplied by reference TRBV19 and TRBJ1-4, is DGGITQSPKYLFRKEGQNVTLSCEQNLNHDAMYWYRQDPGQGLRLIYYSQIVNDFQKGDIAEGYSVSREKKESFPLTVTSAQKNPTAFYLCASSPVGRFNEKLFFGSGTQLSVL.

The J gene is TRBJ2-2, the V gene TRBV7-3; D possibly corresponds to TRBD2 (6 bases). The CDR3 sequence is 15 residues long. V was cut by 4 bases and J by 4 bases, with 13 bases left in between. CDR1 is SGHTA, CDR2 FQGTGA, per germline. CDR3 region: CASSSGRGVTGELFF. The DNA for the CDR3 is TGTGCCAGCAGCTCCGGGCGGGGCGTCACCGGGGAGCTGTTTTTT.

The chain links TRBV6-4 to TRBJ2-3, with D perhaps assigned TRBD1 or TRBD2 (5 bases each). Germline values: CDR1 MRHNA, CDR2 SNTAGT. CDR3 length: 16 amino acids. Between the trimmed V and J ends, which lost 9 bases and 0 bases, there was a span of 19 bases. The CDR3 here is CASSPASGASTDTQYF. CDR3 DNA sequence: TGTGCCAGTTCGCCGGCCTCCGGGGCTAGCACAGATACGCAGTATTTT.

V usage is TRBV19 and J usage is TRBJ2-5, with 9 nucleotides matching TRBD1. The germline V gene has CDR1 LNHDA and CDR2 SQIVND (reference sequence). V shed 6 bases, J shed 4 bases, and the junction held 6 bases outside the gene matches. CDR3 size: 14 residues. The CDR3 loop is CASSRGQGLETQYF. The CDR3 DNA is TGTGCCAGTAGCCGGGGACAGGGCTTAGAGACCCAGTACTTC.

This clone was found once. A read error may account for a junction end that differs from germline. The chain combines TRBV10-3 with TRBJ2-2; 7 bases match TRBD2. CDR3 length: 14 residues. The V gene's germline CDR1 is ENHRY and CDR2 SYGVKD. The CDR3 nucleotides are TGTGCCCTCAGCCGGGACTATAACACCGGGGAGCTGTTTTTT. As protein: CALSRDYNTGELFF.